This TCR beta chain was retrieved from a study of T-cell memory formation after mild COVID-19. Study-level information: Largely, the TCR clusters proved donor specific. Study-level findings and limits: While clones contracting from day 15 to 85 were balanced between CD4 and CD8, later expanders leaned CD4+.

TCRdb re-analysed the 5' RACE reads in MiXCR, keeping a single row per CDR3 protein. Among approximately 560,000 distinct CDR3 sequences, roughly 17% were seen once, and the ten largest hold roughly 7.7%. Per germline, CDR1 MNHEY and CDR2 SVGEGT. This CDR3 has 13 amino acids. V shed 6 bases and J 8 bases; nucleotides not matched to a gene: 9. With regard to this clonotype: What it binds is not known.

Sequencing was carried out using PBMCs or a T cell subset sorted from them (not recorded which). The chain has TRBV6-2 or TRBV6-3 and TRBJ1-2; 7 nucleotides line up with TRBD1. This TCR came from an adult woman who had mild COVID-19 (a few samples of this study predate the infection). Cell type and time point are not known. The CDR3 DNA sequence: TGTGCCAGCAGCGGCCGAGGGGGCAACGGCTACACCTTC. Translation gives CASSGRGGNGYTF.